A selection of T cell receptor beta chains follows, all from one sample in a study of blood T cell repertoires in COVID-19. Sequenced by immunoSEQ multiplex PCR; TCRdb stores in-frame clones only, minus some. In the table there are some 96,000 clones, around 88% of which are singletons. The specimen sequenced was peripheral blood. The receptors were sampled from a human donor in a cohort sampled during active COVID-19. The CDR3 runs from the conserved cysteine through the conserved F or W. A D gene is named only where the DNA matches it firmly. Size is omitted from some rows. Given values are once, few, many or a class for expanded clones.

few,14,TRBJ1-1,-,TRBV10-3,TGTGCCATCAGTACAGGGACGGCGAACACTGAAGCTTTCTTT,CAISTGTANTEAFF
once,11,TRBJ1-2,-,TRBV19,TGTGCCAGTATCGATAGGGGTGGCTACACCTTC,CASIDRGGYTF
-,15,TRBJ2-3,-,TRBV27,TGTGCCAGCAGTCCGACTAGGGGTATCTCAGATACGCAGTATTTT,CASSPTRGISDTQYF
few,12,TRBJ1-6,-,TRBV14,TGTGCCAGCAGCCCAAATCGGGTTTTCCTCCACTTT,CASSPNRVFLHF
-,17,TRBJ2-2,TRBD2,TRBV6-2/TRBV6-3,TGTGCCAGCAGTAGGGACTCTAGCGGGAAGAACACCGGGGAGCTGTTTTTT,CASSRDSSGKNTGELFF
-,13,TRBJ2-2,-,TRBV4-2,TGTGCCAGCAGTTTCTCCGAGACCGGGGAGCTGTTTTTT,CASSFSETGELFF
-,14,TRBJ2-1,-,TRBV28,TGTGCCAGCAGCGGGGATGGGGGGAACAATGAGCAGTTCTTC,CASSGDGGNNEQFF
once,16,TRBJ1-2,TRBD1,TRBV25-1,TGTGCCAGCAGTGAACTAACAGGGGGCGAGTACTATGGCTACACCTTC,CASSELTGGEYYGYTF
-,18,TRBJ2-5,TRBD2,TRBV5-1,TGCGCCAGCAGCTTCTCAACAGGACTAGCGGGAGACCAAGAGACCCAGTACTTC,CASSFSTGLAGDQETQYF
-,17,TRBJ2-6,-,TRBV25-1,TGTGCCAGCAGTGAATCGGGTAGCCACTCTGGGGCCAACGTCCTGACTTTC,CASSESGSHSGANVLTF
-,14,TRBJ2-5,TRBD1,TRBV28,TGTGCCAGCAGTGCAACGGGACAGCAAGAGACCCAGTACTTC,CASSATGQQETQYF
-,17,TRBJ2-3,TRBD1,TRBV7-3,TGTGCCAGCAGCCCTCTTCCCGGACAGGGGTCCACAGATACGCAGTATTTT,CASSPLPGQGSTDTQYF
once,11,TRBJ1-2,-,TRBV15,TGTGCCACCAGCAGAGATAGCGACTACACCTTC,CATSRDSDYTF
few,15,TRBJ2-2,TRBD1,TRBV30,TGTGCCTGGAGTGTAACAGGGGCGAACACCGGGGAGCTGTTTTTT,CAWSVTGANTGELFF
few,14,TRBJ2-7,-,TRBV5-4,TGTGCCAGCAGCTTAGCGGGCGAACCCTACGAGCAGTACTTC,CASSLAGEPYEQYF
-,17,TRBJ2-1,-,TRBV18,TGTGCCAGCTCACCACCGGGGCGGGGAGTGTCTCCCAATGAGCAGTTCTTC,CASSPPGRGVSPNEQFF
-,17,TRBJ2-7,TRBD2,TRBV6-1,TGTGCCAGCAGTGAGGGACTAGCGGGAGGGGTAGCCTACGAGCAGTACTTC,CASSEGLAGGVAYEQYF
-,14,TRBJ2-1,-,TRBV21-1,TGTGCCAGCAGCTCCCGCCTGGTGGAGGATGAGCAGTTCTTC,CASSSRLVEDEQFF
once,14,TRBJ2-1,-,TRBV19,TGTGCCAGTAGTACACAGGGTGGGTACAATGAGCAGTTCTTC,CASSTQGGYNEQFF
-,14,TRBJ1-1,-,TRBV6-5,TGTGCCAGCAGAAACAGGGTTGTAGGCACTGAAGCTTTCTTT,CASRNRVVGTEAFF
-,14,TRBJ2-3,TRBD1,TRBV5-1,TGCGCCAGCAAGCCGGGACAGGTCGGAGATACGCAGTATTTT,CASKPGQVGDTQYF
-,15,TRBJ2-1,TRBD2,TRBV27,TGTGCCAGCAAGCTCCTTGGCGGGGGGTACAATGAGCAGTTCTTC,CASKLLGGGYNEQFF
few,16,TRBJ2-7,-,TRBV18,TGTGCCAGCTCACCCCCCGGGAGCTCGAGCTCCTACGAGCAGTACTTC,CASSPPGSSSSYEQYF
-,11,TRBJ1-2,-,TRBV20-1,TGCAGTGCTAACGACGGGGAGGGCTACACCTTC,CSANDGEGYTF
once,13,TRBJ1-5,-,TRBV6-5,TGTGCCAGCAATCCAGGGGCCATCCAGCCCCAGCATTTT,CASNPGAIQPQHF
-,14,TRBJ2-7,-,TRBV30,TGTGCCTGGAACTTGGGTCAGGGAATCTACGAGCAGTACTTC,CAWNLGQGIYEQYF
-,14,TRBJ2-5,-,TRBV25-1,TGTGCCAGCAGTGACCCCCGGGAGCTAGAGACCCAGTACTTC,CASSDPRELETQYF
-,17,TRBJ2-2,TRBD2,TRBV4-2,TGTGCCAGCAGCCAATCCGGGACTAGCGGGAGGGCCGGGGAGCTGTTTTTT,CASSQSGTSGRAGELFF
-,19,TRBJ2-6,TRBD1,TRBV6-6,TGTGCCAGCAGTCAAACAGGGGGAAAAGTTAAATCTGGGGCCAACGTCCTGACTTTC,CASSQTGGKVKSGANVLTF
-,15,TRBJ2-1,TRBD2,TRBV28,TGTGCCAGCTTCAGTATCGGGGGGATGGGGGATGAGCAGTTCTTC,CASFSIGGMGDEQFF
few,15,TRBJ2-7,TRBD1,TRBV5-1,TGCGCCAGCAGCTGGGGACAGGGGGCATTCAACGAGCAGTACTTC,CASSWGQGAFNEQYF
-,15,TRBJ1-5,-,TRBV7-2,TGTGCCAGCAGCCTTGGAATAGACAGGAATCAGCCCCAGCATTTT,CASSLGIDRNQPQHF
once,15,TRBJ1-1,-,TRBV11-2,TGTGCCAGCAGCTTACGGGGGGGACTGAACACTGAAGCTTTCTTT,CASSLRGGLNTEAFF
-,15,TRBJ2-7,TRBD2,TRBV5-1,TGCGCCAGCAGCTTGGCTGCTAGCGGAATCTACGAGCAGTACTTC,CASSLAASGIYEQYF
-,14,TRBJ2-7,TRBD2,TRBV9,TGTGCCAGCAGCGTCGGTAGCGGGATTGGCGAGCAGTACTTC,CASSVGSGIGEQYF
-,13,TRBJ2-7,TRBD1,TRBV18,TGTGCCAGCTCAAGGACAGGGGAGTACGAGCAGTACTTC,CASSRTGEYEQYF
-,19,TRBJ2-1,TRBD2,TRBV28,TGTGCCAGCAGTCCCATCCTCGCCAGTGACGCGGGAGGTCATGGTGAGCAGTTCTTC,CASSPILASDAGGHGEQFF
-,13,TRBJ2-2,-,TRBV29-1,TGCAGCGTTGAAGACAAGAACACCGGGGAGCTGTTTTTT,CSVEDKNTGELFF
few,20,TRBJ2-7,TRBD1,TRBV5-5,TGTGCCAGCAGCTTGGGGGCAGGGGGCGCGGGTTGGTCCCTATCCTACGAGCAGTACTTC,CASSLGAGGAGWSLSYEQYF
few,14,TRBJ2-7,-,TRBV4-1,TGCGCCAGCAGCGTGCCCTACAGGGCCTACGAGCAGTACTTC,CASSVPYRAYEQYF
once,13,TRBJ2-5,-,TRBV30,TGTGCCTGGAGTGTACGGAGCCAAGAGACCCAGTACTTC,CAWSVRSQETQYF
-,15,TRBJ2-5,TRBD1,TRBV4-1,TGCGCCAGCAGCCAAGATAGGACAGGGAGAGAGACCCAGTACTTC,CASSQDRTGRETQYF
-,20,TRBJ2-6,TRBD1,TRBV7-2,TGTGCCAGCAGCTTAGCCAGGGGACAGGGCCATCCATATGGGGCCAACGTCCTGACTTTC,CASSLARGQGHPYGANVLTF
-,17,TRBJ1-5,-,TRBV19,TGTGCCAGTAGTATAGCTTCGGGGCGGGGGACTTATCAGCCCCAGCATTTT,CASSIASGRGTYQPQHF
-,15,TRBJ2-7,TRBD2,TRBV28,TGTGCCAGCAGTGTGGAACTTAGCGGGAGCTACGAGCAGTACTTC,CASSVELSGSYEQYF
-,14,TRBJ1-6,TRBD1,TRBV6-4,TGTGCCAGCAGGACGGGACAGGGTAATTCACCCCTCCACTTT,CASRTGQGNSPLHF
-,17,TRBJ1-4,TRBD1,TRBV19,TGTGCCAGTAGTATACGGCAGGGGGCCGCAACTAATGAAAAACTGTTTTTT,CASSIRQGAATNEKLFF
once,19,TRBJ2-4,TRBD1,TRBV7-2,TGTGCCAGCAGCTTATTAGGGACAGGGTTCATGGGGGGTAAAAACATTCAGTACTTC,CASSLLGTGFMGGKNIQYF
-,18,TRBJ2-2,TRBD2,TRBV13,TGTGCCAGCAGCATATTCGCGGGAGGGTCGATTAGCACCGGGGAGCTGTTTTTT,CASSIFAGGSISTGELFF
-,13,TRBJ2-7,-,TRBV19,TGTGCCAGTAGTACAAAACAGGGCTACGAGCAGTACTTC,CASSTKQGYEQYF
once,15,TRBJ2-1,TRBD1,TRBV28,TGTGCCAGCAGTTTTCCCCAGGGGGCTTCCGATGAGCAGTTCTTC,CASSFPQGASDEQFF